The 18 T cell receptor beta chains below all came from one sample that was sequenced in a study of blood T cell repertoires in COVID-19. Method: immunoSEQ multiplex PCR; TCRdb's copy keeps in-frame clones and lacks some. This sample has about 250,000 clones, with around 89% found just once. Sequenced input: PBMCs or T cells enriched from blood (not recorded which). These receptors originate from a man in his forties who had recovered from COVID-19.

About this clone itself: A much larger clone lies one base from this, so it may be a read error. The sample carries other DNA sequences with the same CDR3. The rearrangement links TRBV19 to TRBJ1-1, with TRBD1 matching over 10 bases. V dropped 3 bases and J dropped 4; count of bases not matched to a gene: 2. The CDR3 is made up of 14 amino acids. CDR1 is LNHDA and CDR2 is SQIVND in the germline V gene (reference sequence). The CDR3 loop reads CASSIRDRGTEAFF. CDR3 bases: TGTGCCAGTAGTATCCGGGACAGGGGCACTGAAGCTTTCTTT. The full variable domain, in which reference TRBV19 and TRBJ1-1 provide the parts outside the CDR3, is DGGITQSPKYLFRKEGQNVTLSCEQNLNHDAMYWYRQDPGQGLRLIYYSQIVNDFQKGDIAEGYSVSREKKESFPLTVTSAQKNPTAFYLCASSIRDRGTEAFFGQGTRLTVV.

This clone was seen a single time. The chain employs TRBV19 and TRBJ1-1; 8 bases line up with TRBD1. Trimming removed 7 bases from V and 6 bases from J; junction bases left unmatched: 10. From germline, CDR1 is LNHDA and CDR2 SQIVND (reference sequence). This CDR3 contains 14 residues. The CDR3 here is CASNSPPTGAEAFF. The CDR3 DNA is TGTGCCAGTAACTCCCCGCCGACAGGGGCTGAAGCTTTCTTT.

This rearrangement joins TRBV7-2 to TRBJ2-7, with TRBD2 identical over 10 bases. The germline gives CDR1 SGHTA, CDR2 FQGNSA. This CDR3 contains 16 residues. V gave up 4 bases and J gave up 6 bases; unmatched junction bases: 12. CDR3 sequence (DNA): TGTGCCAGCAGCTCAAAGCGGGAGGGCGTAAGGGTCGAGCAGTACTTC. The encoded protein is CASSSKREGVRVEQYF.

V usage is TRBV15 and J usage is TRBJ2-4; D gene unclear. This CDR3 is 13 amino acids long. Trimming took off 0 bases at V and 9 bases at J, with 9 bases between the two ends. The germline gives CDR1 LNHNV, CDR2 YYDKDF (reference sequence). The CDR3 sequence: CATSREPSSIQYF. The CDR3 DNA reads TGTGCCACCAGCAGAGAACCCTCCAGCATTCAGTACTTC.

V is TRBV7-9 and J is TRBJ2-3; 7 nucleotides agree with TRBD1. The CDR3 length is 16 residues. Trimming took 2 bases from V and 0 from J; bases not matched to a gene: 5. Germline loops: CDR1 SEHNR, CDR2 FQNEAQ (reference sequence). CDR3 sequence: CASSLPPGQSTDTQYF. The DNA of the CDR3 is TGTGCCAGCAGCTTACCACCGGGACAGAGCACAGATACGCAGTATTTT. Based on the CDR3 plus reference TRBV7-9 and TRBJ2-3, the full variable domain is DTGVSQNPRHKITKRGQNVTFRCDPISEHNRLYWYRQTLGQGPEFLTYFQNEAQLEKSRLLSDRFSAERPKGSFSTLEIQRTEQGDSAMYLCASSLPPGQSTDTQYFGPGTRLTVL.

The chain is built from TRBV14 and TRBJ2-7, with a tentative D call TRBD2 (6 bases). Germline CDR1 and CDR2: SGHDN and FVKESK. The CDR3 has 16 residues. V dropped 3 bases and J dropped 5 bases, with 20 bases sitting between them. CDR3: CASSQIWGEGGHEQYF. The CDR3 nucleotides are TGTGCCAGCAGCCAGATTTGGGGGGAAGGCGGCCACGAGCAGTACTTC.

This chain uses TRBV5-1 with TRBJ2-1; D may be TRBD1 (6 bases). In germline, CDR1 is SGHRS, CDR2 YFSETQ. Between the trimmed V and J ends, which lost 4 bases and 7 bases, there was a span of 18 bases. CDR3 length: 15 amino acids. CDR3 DNA: TGCGCCAGCAGCGAGACAGGAAGAGGGGTTAATGAGCAGTTCTTC. It specifies CASSETGRGVNEQFF.

The chain carries TRBV5-1 and TRBJ1-4; 8 bases line up with TRBD1. The CDR3 spans 18 residues. CDR1 is SGHRS, CDR2 YFSETQ, per germline. J lost 0 bases, V lost 3 bases, and 10 bases had no gene match. The CDR3 is CASSWYDRGYATNEKLFF. In nucleotides, the CDR3 is TGCGCCAGCAGCTGGTATGACAGGGGCTATGCAACTAATGAAAAACTGTTTTTT.

This sequence joins TRBV30 and TRBJ1-5; maybe TRBD1 (5 bases). The V and J ends lost 5 bases and 1 base respectively, with 9 bases between them. CDR3 size: 13 residues. From germline, CDR1 is GTSNPN and CDR2 SVGIG (reference sequence). Written as DNA, the CDR3 is TGTGCCTGGGGGCGACAGAGCAATCAGCCCCAGCATTTT. Protein: CAWGRQSNQPQHF.

This chain links TRBV5-1 with TRBJ2-1; 7 bases are shared with TRBD2. The CDR3 spans 16 residues. CDR1 and CDR2 (germline): SGHRS, YFSETQ. With 0 bases clipped from V and 0 bases from J, the junction kept 3 bases outside the gene matches. As DNA, the CDR3 is TGCGCCAGCAGCTTGGGGTCTAGCGGCTCCTACAATGAGCAGTTCTTC. This codes for CASSLGSSGSYNEQFF.

The chain carries TRBV6-5 and TRBJ2-2; 8 bases match TRBD1. The CDR3 totals 15 residues. Germline assignment: CDR1 MNHEY and CDR2 SVGAGI. V was pared by 4 bases and J by 4 bases, with 5 bases of the junction left unmatched. CDR3 protein: CASSLRTGLTGELFF. In nucleotides, the CDR3 is TGTGCCAGCAGTTTAAGGACAGGGCTCACCGGGGAGCTGTTTTTT.

The chain recombines TRBV11-1 with TRBJ1-1; TRBD1 is a possible D gene (6 bases). CDR3 length: 14 residues. Germline assignment: CDR1 SGHAT and CDR2 FQDESV (reference sequence). Trimming removed 3 bases from V and 2 bases from J, with 10 bases in between. CDR3 region: CASSFSRGNTEAFF. CDR3 nucleotide sequence: TGTGCCAGCAGCTTTAGCAGGGGTAACACTGAAGCTTTCTTT.

This clone was observed a few times. This chain connects TRBV2 to TRBJ2-7, with 8 positions matching TRBD1. This CDR3 contains 13 residues. Trimming cost V 8 bases and J 5 bases; bases outside gene matches: 8. CDR1 and CDR2 from the germline V gene are SNHLY and FYNNEI. The CDR3: CASDGGQGNEQYF. The DNA of the CDR3 is TGTGCCAGCGACGGAGGACAGGGCAACGAGCAGTACTTC.

V gene TRBV5-1 combines with J gene TRBJ2-5; D is uncertain. CDR3 length: 15 amino acids. V lost 2 bases, J lost 5 bases, and 16 bases lay in between. Per germline, CDR1 SGHRS and CDR2 YFSETQ. CDR3 sequence reads: CASSFTGHQTETQYF. CDR3 in DNA: TGCGCCAGCAGCTTTACCGGTCACCAAACGGAGACCCAGTACTTC.

This clone was counted a single time. V and J are TRBV7-8 and TRBJ1-5, with TRBD1 matching 9 bases. Trimming removed 4 bases from V and 4 bases from J; junction bases left unmatched: 2. Germline assignment: CDR1 SGHVS and CDR2 FQNEAQ. This CDR3 region has 14 residues. The CDR3: CASSSGTGNQPQHF. CDR3 DNA: TGTGCCAGCAGCTCCGGGACAGGGAATCAGCCCCAGCATTTT.

The V gene is TRBV5-4, the J gene TRBJ2-3; TRBD2 is a possible D gene (7 bases). CDR1 is SGHNT, CDR2 YYREEE, per germline (reference sequence). The CDR3 sequence is 16 residues long. The V and J ends lost 3 bases and 3 bases respectively, with 17 bases between them. This chain's CDR3 is CASSSPPGGATDTQYF. The CDR3 nucleotides read TGTGCCAGCAGCTCCCCTCCGGGGGGCGCGACAGATACGCAGTATTTT.

This clone was counted between two and nine times. The V and J genes are TRBV10-3 and TRBJ1-1; tentatively, D is TRBD1 (6 bases). V gave up 8 bases and J gave up 5 bases, with 12 bases separating them. This CDR3 contains 12 residues. Looked up from germline, CDR1 is ENHRY and CDR2 is SYGVKD. The CDR3 nucleotides are TGTGCCATCGCGGGGGGCCCTACTGAAGCTTTCTTT. It translates to CAIAGGPTEAFF.

This clone was observed a few times. The rearrangement joins TRBV15 to TRBJ1-2; D gene unclear. The CDR3 has 14 residues. Germline CDR1 reads LNHNV; CDR2 reads YYDKDF (reference sequence). Trimming pared 2 bases from V and 4 bases from J, leaving 11 bases between. The CDR3 DNA follows: TGTGCCACCAGCAGACAGGAAGGAAGCTATGGCTACACCTTC. This translates into CATSRQEGSYGYTF.